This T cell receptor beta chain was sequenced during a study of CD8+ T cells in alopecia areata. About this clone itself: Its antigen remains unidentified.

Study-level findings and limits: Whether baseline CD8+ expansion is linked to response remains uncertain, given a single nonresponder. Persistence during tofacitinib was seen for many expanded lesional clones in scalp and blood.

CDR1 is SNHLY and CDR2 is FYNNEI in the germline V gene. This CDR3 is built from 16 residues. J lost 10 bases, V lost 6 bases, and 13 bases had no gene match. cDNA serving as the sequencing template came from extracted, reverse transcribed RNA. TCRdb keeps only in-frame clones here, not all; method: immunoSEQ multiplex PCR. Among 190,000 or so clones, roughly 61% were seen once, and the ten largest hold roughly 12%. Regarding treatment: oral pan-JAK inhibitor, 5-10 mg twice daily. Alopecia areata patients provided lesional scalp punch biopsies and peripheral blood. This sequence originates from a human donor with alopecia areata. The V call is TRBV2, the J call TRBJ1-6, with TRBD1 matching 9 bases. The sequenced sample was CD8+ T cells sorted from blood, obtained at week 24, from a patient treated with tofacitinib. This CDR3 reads CASSAAGQGPRSPLHF. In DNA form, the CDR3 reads TGTGCCAGCAGCGCCGCAGGACAGGGGCCTAGGTCACCCCTCCACTTT. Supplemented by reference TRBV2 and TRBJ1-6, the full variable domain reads EPEVTQTPSHQVTQMGQEVILRCVPISNHLYFYWYRQILGQKVEFLVSFYNNEISEKSEIFDDQFSVERPDGSNFTLKIRSTKLEDSAMYFCASSAAGQGPRSPLHFGNGTRLTVT.